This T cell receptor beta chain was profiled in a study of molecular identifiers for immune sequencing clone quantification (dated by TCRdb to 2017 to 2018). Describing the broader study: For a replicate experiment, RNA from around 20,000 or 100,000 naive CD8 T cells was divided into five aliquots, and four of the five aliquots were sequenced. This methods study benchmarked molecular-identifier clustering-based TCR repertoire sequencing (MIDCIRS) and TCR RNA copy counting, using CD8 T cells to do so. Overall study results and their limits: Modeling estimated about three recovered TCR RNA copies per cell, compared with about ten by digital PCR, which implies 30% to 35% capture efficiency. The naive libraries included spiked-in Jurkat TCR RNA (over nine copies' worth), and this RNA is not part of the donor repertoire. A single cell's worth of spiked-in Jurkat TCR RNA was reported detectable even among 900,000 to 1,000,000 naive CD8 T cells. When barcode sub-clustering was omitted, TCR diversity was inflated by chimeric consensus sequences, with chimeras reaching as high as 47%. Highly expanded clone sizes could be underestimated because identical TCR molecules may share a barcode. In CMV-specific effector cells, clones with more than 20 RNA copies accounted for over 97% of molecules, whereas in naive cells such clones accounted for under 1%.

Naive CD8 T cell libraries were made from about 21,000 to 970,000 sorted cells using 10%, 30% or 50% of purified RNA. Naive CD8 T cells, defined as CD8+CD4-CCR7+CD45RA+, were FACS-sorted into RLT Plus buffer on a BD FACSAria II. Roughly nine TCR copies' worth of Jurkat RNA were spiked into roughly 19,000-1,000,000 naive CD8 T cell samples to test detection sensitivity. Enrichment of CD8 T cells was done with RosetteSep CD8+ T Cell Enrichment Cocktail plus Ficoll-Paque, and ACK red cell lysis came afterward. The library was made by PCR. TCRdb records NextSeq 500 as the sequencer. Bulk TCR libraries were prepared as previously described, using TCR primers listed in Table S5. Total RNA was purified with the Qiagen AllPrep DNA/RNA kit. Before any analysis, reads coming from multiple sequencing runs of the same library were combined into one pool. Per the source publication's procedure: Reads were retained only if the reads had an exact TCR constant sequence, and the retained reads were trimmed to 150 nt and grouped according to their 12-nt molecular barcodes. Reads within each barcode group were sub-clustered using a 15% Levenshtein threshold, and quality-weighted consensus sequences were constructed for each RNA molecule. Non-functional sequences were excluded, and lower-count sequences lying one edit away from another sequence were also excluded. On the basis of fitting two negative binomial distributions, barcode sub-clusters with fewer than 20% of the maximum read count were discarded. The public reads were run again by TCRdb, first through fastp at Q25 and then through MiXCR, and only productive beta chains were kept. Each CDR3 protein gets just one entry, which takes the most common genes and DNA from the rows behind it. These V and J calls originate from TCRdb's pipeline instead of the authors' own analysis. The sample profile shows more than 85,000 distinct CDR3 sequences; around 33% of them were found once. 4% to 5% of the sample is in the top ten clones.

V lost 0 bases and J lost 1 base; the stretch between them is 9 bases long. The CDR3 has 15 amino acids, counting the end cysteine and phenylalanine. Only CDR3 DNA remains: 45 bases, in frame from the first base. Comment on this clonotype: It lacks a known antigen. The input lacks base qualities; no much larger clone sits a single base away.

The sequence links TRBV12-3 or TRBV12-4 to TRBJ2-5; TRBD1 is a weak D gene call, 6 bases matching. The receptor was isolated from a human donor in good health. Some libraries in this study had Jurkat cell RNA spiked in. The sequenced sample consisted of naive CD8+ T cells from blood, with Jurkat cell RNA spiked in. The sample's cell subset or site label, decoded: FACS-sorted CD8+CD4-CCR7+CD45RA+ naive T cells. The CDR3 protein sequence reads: CASSLARTVQETQYF. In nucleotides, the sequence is TGTGCCAGCAGTTTAGCTAGGACAGTCCAAGAGACCCAGTACTTC.